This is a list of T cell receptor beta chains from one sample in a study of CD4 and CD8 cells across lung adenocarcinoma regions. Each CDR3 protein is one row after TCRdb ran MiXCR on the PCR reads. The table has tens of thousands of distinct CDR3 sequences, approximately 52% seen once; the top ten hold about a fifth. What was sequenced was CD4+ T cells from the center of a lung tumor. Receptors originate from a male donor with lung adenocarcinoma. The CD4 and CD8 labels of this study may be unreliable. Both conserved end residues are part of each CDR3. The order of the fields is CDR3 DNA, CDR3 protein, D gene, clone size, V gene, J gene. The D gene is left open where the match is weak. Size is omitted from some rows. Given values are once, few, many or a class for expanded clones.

TGTGCCAGCAGGAAGGAGGGAGGGGAGGTTGTGAGCACAGATGCGCAGTATTTT	CASRKEGGEVVSTDAQYF	TRBD2	once	TRBV6-1	TRBJ2-3
TGTGGGGTCCGAAACCCAGATACGCAGTATTTC	CGVRNPDTQYF	.	.	TRBV10-3	TRBJ2-3
TGTGCCAGCAGTTTAGTGCGGTTCGGGACCGGGGAGCTGTTTTTT	CASSLVRFGTGELFF	.	many	TRBV27	TRBJ2-2
TGTGCCAGCAGTCCCGGGACTAGCTATACAAAGAGCTCCTACGAGCAGTACTTC	CASSPGTSYTKSSYEQYF	TRBD2	.	TRBV28	TRBJ2-7
TGCGCCAGCAGTGAGGGCAGGGGGCGGTCTGGCGCCAACGTCCAGACCTTC	CASSEGRGRSGANVQTF	TRBD1	few	TRBV10-2	TRBJ2-6
TGTGCCAGCAGCTTAGGTAGACTAGCGGGCACCAGGGAGCTGTTCTTC	CASSLGRLAGTRELFF	TRBD2	.	TRBV7-2	TRBJ2-1
TGTGCCAGCAACAGCAGGGGAATAAAAAACATTCAGTACTTC	CASNSRGIKNIQYF	.	medium-sized	TRBV6-5	TRBJ2-4
TGTGCGGGCAAGGGGGGCGGGGGCGAAGATACCCAGTATTTT	CAGKGGGGEDTQYF	.	once	TRBV10-3	TRBJ2-3
TGTGCCAGCAGCAGAGGCCACGGGACAGGGGAAAACATTCAGTACTTC	CASSRGHGTGENIQYF	TRBD1	medium-sized	TRBV27	TRBJ2-4
TGTGCCAGCAGTGCGGGACTAGGTGACGATGAGATTCAGTACTTC	CASSAGLGDDEIQYF	TRBD2	.	TRBV6-1	TRBJ2-4
TGCGCCAGCAGCTTTGCGACTAGCGGGAGGGCCAATGAGCAGTTCTTC	CASSFATSGRANEQFF	TRBD2	many	TRBV5-1	TRBJ2-1
TGTGCCAGCACCCAACTAACCCCCTACGAGCAGTACTTC	CASTQLTPYEQYF	.	medium-sized	TRBV6-5	TRBJ2-7
TGTGCCAGCAGACTCCAGTCTGGAATTACAGAGGAGCAGTTTTTT	CASRLQSGITEEQFF	.	few	TRBV6-5	TRBJ2-2
TGTGCCAGCAGTTACTCGGGACTAGCGGGAAAGGTTGCGCAGTTCTTT	CASSYSGLAGKVAQFF	TRBD2	.	TRBV6-5	TRBJ2-3
TGTGCCAGCAGTTACGGCGGGACCTACGAGCAGTACTTC	CASSYGGTYEQYF	.	.	TRBV6-5	TRBJ2-7
TGCAGTGCTAGACCTGGATTAGGAGATACGCAGTATTTT	CSARPGLGDTQYF	.	many	TRBV20-1	TRBJ2-3
TGTGCCAGCAGCCAAGATTTTGGGTCAACTAATGAAAAACTGTTTTTT	CASSQDFGSTNEKLFF	.	.	TRBV4-2	TRBJ1-4
TGTGCCAGGAGTGATGGGGTCAGCGGAACAGATACGCAGTATTTC	CARSDGVSGTDTQYF	.	.	TRBV6-4	TRBJ2-3
TGCGCCAGCAGCCAAGTTTCAGGGTCCTCTGGAAACACCATATATTTT	CASSQVSGSSGNTIYF	.	many	TRBV4-1	TRBJ1-3
TGCAGTGCTAGTCAACAAGGAGAGACCCAGTACTTC	CSASQQGETQYF	.	.	TRBV20-1	TRBJ2-5
TGTGCCAGCATGTCTAGCACAGATACGCAGTATTTT	CASMSSTDTQYF	.	many	TRBV28	TRBJ2-3
TGCAGTGCTAGAGGCCAAGAGACCCAGTACTTC	CSARGQETQYF	.	few	TRBV20-1	TRBJ2-5
TGTGCCAGCCGCGTCTCCGGGACGTGTGGCAAAGACACTCAGTATTTC	CASRVSGTCGKDTQYF	.	.	TRBV6-1	TRBJ2-3
TGCGCCAGCAGTGAGTCGACTAGCGACGAGACCCAGTACTTC	CASSESTSDETQYF	TRBD2	few	TRBV10-2	TRBJ2-5
TGTGCCAGCAGTGAAAATGGTGGGGACACAGGTGCGCTGTTTTTT	CASSENGGDTGALFF	.	.	TRBV6-1	TRBJ2-2
TGTGCCAGCAGCCGGACTAGCGGGATATACGATACGCAGTATTTT	CASSRTSGIYDTQYF	TRBD2	many	TRBV6-2/TRBV6-3	TRBJ2-3